The next 29 T cell receptor beta chains were all read from a single sample in a study of blood T cell repertoires in COVID-19. Using immunoSEQ multiplex PCR, the repertoire was profiled, and TCRdb retains in-frame clones only, with some absent. The sample lists approximately 77,000 clones, approximately 80% occurring once. The sequenced material came from peripheral blood. The receptors here all came from a woman between 65 and 79 years old with acute or convalescent COVID-19.

This clone was recorded once. The chain carries TRBV29-1 and TRBJ1-1; D may be TRBD1 (5 bases). V gave up 7 bases and J gave up 1 base, with 13 bases separating them. The germline gives CDR1 SQVTM, CDR2 ANQGSEA. This CDR3 comprises 13 residues. For the CDR3, the DNA is TGCAGCGCGCAGACAGTAGAGAACACTGAAGCTTTCTTT. It translates to CSAQTVENTEAFF.

The chain carries TRBV3-1 (or the pseudogene TRBV3-2) and TRBJ1-2, with a possible D match to TRBD1 (5 bases). The germline V and J ends were trimmed by 0 bases and 6 bases, with 11 bases remaining between them. The CDR3 spans 14 residues. Germline CDR1 and CDR2: LGHDT and YNNKEL (reference sequence). The CDR3 region has the DNA TGTGCCAGCAGCCAAGATAAGGGGATGGATGGCTACACCTTC. The encoded protein is CASSQDKGMDGYTF.

This clone is a singleton in its sample. The chain couples TRBV10-3 to TRBJ1-1; the match to TRBD1 covers 8 bases. Unmatched junction bases numbered 5, after V lost 4 bases and J lost 4 bases. The CDR3 totals 14 residues. Germline V lookup: CDR1 ENHRY, CDR2 SYGVKD. The CDR3 sequence: CAISGSGGGTEAFF. DNA of the CDR3: TGTGCCATCAGTGGCTCAGGGGGCGGCACTGAAGCTTTCTTT.

The chain couples TRBV2 to TRBJ1-2, with D maybe TRBD1 (6 bases). CDR3 size: 13 residues. V lost 5 bases to trimming and J lost 1 base, with 8 bases between them. From germline, CDR1 is SNHLY and CDR2 FYNNEI. The CDR3 DNA sequence: TGTGCCAGCAGTACAGGGTTTAACTATGGCTACACCTTC. Translated: CASSTGFNYGYTF.

V and J are TRBV6-5 and TRBJ2-1, with 9 bases identical to TRBD2. Germline V gives CDR1 MNHEY, CDR2 SVGAGI. Germline trimming cut 7 bases from V and 2 bases from J; bases unmatched to any gene: 0. This CDR3 contains 13 residues. The CDR3 DNA reads as TGTGCCAGCATAGCGGGGGCCTACAATGAGCAGTTCTTC. This codes for CASIAGAYNEQFF.

The chain joins TRBV4-3 to TRBJ2-1, with TRBD2 identical over 7 bases. The CDR3 spans 15 residues. Germline V gene data show CDR1 as LGHNA and CDR2 as YSLEER. J gave up 5 bases and V 0 bases, and 4 bases lay outside the gene matches. The CDR3: CASSQDLAEHNEQFF. DNA of the CDR3: TGCGCCAGCAGCCAAGATCTAGCGGAACACAATGAGCAGTTCTTC.

The rearrangement links TRBV6-2 or TRBV6-3 to TRBJ1-1, with D unclear. Trimming took off 2 bases at V and 5 bases at J, with 6 bases between the two ends. CDR3 length: 12 amino acids. Germline V gives CDR1 MNHEY, CDR2 SVGEGT. CDR3 nucleotides: TGTGCCAGCAGTTACGGAGGGACTGAAGCTTTCTTT. Protein product: CASSYGGTEAFF.

The genes are TRBV9 and TRBJ2-3; 9 positions match TRBD2. The CDR3 length is 17 residues. Per germline, CDR1 SGDLS and CDR2 YYNGEE. J was trimmed by 2 bases and V by 3 bases; bases with no gene match: 10. The CDR3 is CASSALAGVPNTDTQYF. The CDR3 bases are TGTGCCAGCAGCGCTTTAGCGGGGGTACCGAACACAGATACGCAGTATTTT.

The CDR3 DNA is TGTGCCAGCAGTGAAACAGGGGTCTATGGCTACACCTTC. Translating gives CASSETGVYGYTF. This chain uses TRBV25-1 with TRBJ1-2; 7 bases are shared with TRBD1. Germline CDR1 MGHDK, CDR2 SYGVNS. The V segment lost 2 bases and the J segment 4 bases; nucleotides outside the gene matches: 1. The CDR3 has 13 amino acids.

The chain uses TRBV5-1 and TRBJ2-1, with a weak D call TRBD2 (6 bases). The V end was cut by 2 bases, the J end by 1 base, with 7 bases between. The V gene's germline CDR1 is SGHRS and CDR2 YFSETQ. This CDR3 contains 14 residues. CDR3 amino acids: CASSFAGSYNEQFF. As DNA, the CDR3 is TGCGCCAGCAGCTTTGCGGGGTCCTACAATGAGCAGTTCTTC.

The rearrangement links TRBV11-3 to TRBJ2-3; D is undetermined. Per the germline V gene, CDR1 is SGHNT and CDR2 is YENEEA. Trimming removed 3 bases at V and 4 bases at J, with 5 bases between. The CDR3 is made up of 12 amino acids. This chain's CDR3 is CASSFEPDTQYF. The CDR3 bases are TGTGCCAGCAGCTTTGAGCCAGATACGCAGTATTTT.

The chain has TRBV20-1 and TRBJ1-5, with D tentatively TRBD1 (6 bases). The CDR3 is 14 amino acids. V gave up 3 bases and J gave up 0 bases, with 9 bases separating them. Germline lookup yields CDR1 DFQATT and CDR2 SNEGSKA (reference sequence). The CDR3 is CSASGGYSNQPQHF. Here the CDR3 DNA reads TGCAGTGCTAGTGGGGGCTATAGCAATCAGCCCCAGCATTTT.

The chain recombines TRBV2 with TRBJ1-5; 9 bases match TRBD1. The CDR3 runs 13 residues. In germline, CDR1 is SNHLY, CDR2 FYNNEI. J gave up 7 bases and V 7 bases, and 5 bases lay outside the gene matches. In nucleotides, the CDR3 is TGTGCCAGCATTCCGGACAGGGGACAGCCCCAGCATTTT. Residues: CASIPDRGQPQHF.

The rearrangement links TRBV3-1 (or the pseudogene TRBV3-2) to TRBJ2-1; 9 bases fit TRBD2. The CDR3 is made up of 12 amino acids. The V gene end was trimmed by 5 bases and the J gene end by 9 bases; junction bases not matched to a gene: 2. The V gene's germline CDR1 is LGHDT and CDR2 YNNKEL (reference sequence). The CDR3 region has the DNA TGTGCCAGCAGCTCTAGCGGGACTGAGCAGTTCTTC. Translating gives CASSSSGTEQFF.

This chain connects TRBV3-1 (or the pseudogene TRBV3-2) to TRBJ2-2, with D possibly matching TRBD2 (5 bases). Germline V lookup: CDR1 LGHDT, CDR2 YNNKEL (reference sequence). The V gene lost 2 bases and the J gene lost 7 bases, with 8 bases spanning the gap. The CDR3 has 13 amino acids. For the CDR3, the DNA is TGTGCCAGCAGCCAATTAACTAGCGGGGAGCTGTTTTTT. It specifies CASSQLTSGELFF.

The V gene is TRBV2, the J gene TRBJ1-1, with 11 positions matching TRBD1. Germline CDR1 and CDR2: SNHLY and FYNNEI. The CDR3 extends over 15 amino acids. The J segment lost 6 bases and the V segment lost 10 bases, leaving 13 bases of the junction unmatched. Written as DNA, the CDR3 is TGTGCCACCGACATGTGGACAGGGGGCATCGCTGAAGCTTTCTTT. This gives the protein CATDMWTGGIAEAFF. Full variable domain (missing parts from reference TRBV2 and TRBJ1-1): EPEVTQTPSHQVTQMGQEVILRCVPISNHLYFYWYRQILGQKVEFLVSFYNNEISEKSEIFDDQFSVERPDGSNFTLKIRSTKLEDSAMYFCATDMWTGGIAEAFFGQGTRLTVV.

This sequence joins TRBV9 and TRBJ2-1; 9 nucleotides match TRBD2. The CDR3 is 17 amino acids. The junction had 10 bases not matched to a gene; V was cut back by 0 bases and J by 6 bases. Germline V gene data show CDR1 as SGDLS and CDR2 as YYNGEE. This chain's CDR3 is CASSVGLGARGGNEQFF. CDR3 DNA sequence: TGTGCCAGCAGCGTAGGACTAGGGGCGCGGGGGGGCAATGAGCAGTTCTTC.

CDR3 loop: CASRGEADSHSPLHF. For the CDR3, the DNA is TGTGCCAGCAGGGGCGAGGCCGACAGTCATTCACCCCTCCACTTT. The genes are TRBV3-1 (or the pseudogene TRBV3-2) and TRBJ1-6; D might be TRBD1 (5 bases). Between the trimmed V and J ends, which lost 6 bases and 8 bases, there was a span of 17 bases. The CDR3 consists of 15 residues. CDR1 LGHDT and CDR2 YNNKEL come from the germline V gene (reference sequence).

The J gene is TRBJ1-1, the V gene TRBV6-1; a possible D gene is TRBD1 (6 bases). This CDR3 comprises 17 residues. With 0 bases removed from V and 4 bases from J, the gap between germline ends came to 18 bases. Germline assignment: CDR1 MNHNS and CDR2 SASEGT. DNA of the CDR3: TGTGCCAGCAGTGAAGCGGCCGGGGGGCGGCGCGGCACTGAAGCTTTCTTT. Protein product: CASSEAAGGRRGTEAFF.

This chain uses TRBV12-3 or TRBV12-4 with TRBJ2-1; tentatively, D is TRBD2 (7 bases). With 6 bases removed from V and 6 bases from J, the gap between germline ends came to 12 bases. The CDR3 runs to 13 residues. CDR3 coding DNA: TGTGCCAGCAGACGGGGGGCGGTCAATGAGCAGTTCTTC. Translated: CASRRGAVNEQFF.

The chain couples TRBV4-1 to TRBJ1-2, with 7 bases aligning to TRBD1. Germline V gives CDR1 MGHRA, CDR2 YSYEKL. V shed 3 bases and J 3 bases; nucleotides not matched to a gene: 16. The CDR3 is 18 amino acids. Here the CDR3 DNA reads TGCGCCAGCAGCCAGGGTACGCATTCGCAGGGGGTCGACTATGGCTACACCTTC. Its protein product is CASSQGTHSQGVDYGYTF.

This clone has just one count. This rearrangement joins TRBV7-2 to TRBJ1-6; 7 nucleotides match TRBD1. V dropped 1 base and J dropped 7; count of bases not matched to a gene: 7. This CDR3 has 16 amino acids. Germline assignment: CDR1 SGHTA and CDR2 FQGNSA. CDR3 amino acids: CASSLDTGVGNSPLHF. CDR3 coding DNA: TGTGCCAGCAGCTTAGACACAGGGGTCGGGAATTCACCCCTCCACTTT. Full variable domain (outside the CDR3, taken from reference TRBV7-2 and TRBJ1-6): GAGVSQSPSNKVTEKGKDVELRCDPISGHTALYWYRQSLGQGLEFLIYFQGNSAPDKSGLPSDRFSAERTGGSVSTLTIQRTQQEDSAVYLCASSLDTGVGNSPLHFGNGTRLTVT.

This clone appeared a single time. The CDR3 here is CASSYGTGYEQYF. DNA for the CDR3: TGTGCCAGCAGTTATGGGACTGGGTACGAGCAGTACTTC. The chain is built from TRBV6-5 and TRBJ2-7, with D possibly being TRBD2 (6 bases). This CDR3 has 13 residues. Germline V gene data show CDR1 as MNHEY and CDR2 as SVGAGI. V was trimmed by 3 bases and J by 4 bases, leaving 10 bases between them.

The chain recombines TRBV19 with TRBJ2-7; a possible D gene is TRBD2 (6 bases). V dropped 3 bases and J dropped 6 bases, with 12 bases sitting between them. Germline lookup yields CDR1 LNHDA and CDR2 SQIVND (reference sequence). The CDR3 totals 13 residues. The CDR3 is CASSIRGSLEQYF. The CDR3 bases are TGTGCCAGTAGTATCCGGGGGAGCCTCGAGCAGTACTTC.

The chain has TRBV7-2 and TRBJ2-7; 7 bases fit TRBD1. There are 15 residues in the CDR3. The germline V gene encodes CDR1 SGHTA and CDR2 FQGNSA. The ends lost 1 base at V and 2 bases at J; junction bases unmatched: 5. CDR3 nucleotides: TGTGCCAGCAGCTTAGGGGGGACAGTTACCTACGAGCAGTACTTC. Amino acid sequence: CASSLGGTVTYEQYF. Full variable domain (remainder filled in from reference TRBV7-2 and TRBJ2-7): GAGVSQSPSNKVTEKGKDVELRCDPISGHTALYWYRQSLGQGLEFLIYFQGNSAPDKSGLPSDRFSAERTGGSVSTLTIQRTQQEDSAVYLCASSLGGTVTYEQYFGPGTRLTVT.

This clone was counted between two and nine times. The CDR3 here is CASSPGAFPYGYTF. The DNA of the CDR3 is TGTGCCAGCAGTCCAGGGGCCTTCCCCTATGGCTACACCTTC. The gene calls are TRBV2 and TRBJ1-2; tentatively, D is TRBD1 (6 bases). CDR3 length: 14 amino acids. The V gene lost 5 bases and the J gene lost 4 bases, with 14 bases spanning the gap. The germline V gene has CDR1 SNHLY and CDR2 FYNNEI.

Only one count was recorded for this clone. The chain employs TRBV7-8 and TRBJ1-1, with 8 bases fitting TRBD1. The CDR3 loop spans 17 amino acids. Looked up from germline, CDR1 is SGHVS and CDR2 is FQNEAQ. V lost 1 base, J lost 3 bases, and 10 bases stayed unmatched. Here the CDR3 reads CASSLGTGGALDTEAFF. CDR3 in DNA: TGTGCCAGCAGCTTAGGTACAGGGGGAGCTTTGGACACTGAAGCTTTCTTT.

The DNA of the CDR3 is TGTGCCAGCAGCCAAGATATGGGGGCCTACTATGGCTACACCTTC. As protein: CASSQDMGAYYGYTF. V is TRBV14 and J is TRBJ1-2; D possibly corresponds to TRBD1 (6 bases). CDR1 SGHDN and CDR2 FVKESK come from the germline V gene. The CDR3 has 15 amino acids. V was cut by 0 bases and J by 3 bases, with 11 bases left in between.

The J gene is TRBJ1-3, the V gene TRBV6-6; possible D gene TRBD1, 6 bases. Trimming shortened V by 6 bases and J by 2 bases, and 14 bases separated the two germline ends. The CDR3 covers 15 residues. The germline gives CDR1 MNHNY, CDR2 SVGAGI (reference sequence). This chain's CDR3 is CASSPTGKTGNTIYF. In nucleotides, the CDR3 is TGTGCCAGCAGCCCAACAGGGAAAACTGGAAACACCATATATTTT.